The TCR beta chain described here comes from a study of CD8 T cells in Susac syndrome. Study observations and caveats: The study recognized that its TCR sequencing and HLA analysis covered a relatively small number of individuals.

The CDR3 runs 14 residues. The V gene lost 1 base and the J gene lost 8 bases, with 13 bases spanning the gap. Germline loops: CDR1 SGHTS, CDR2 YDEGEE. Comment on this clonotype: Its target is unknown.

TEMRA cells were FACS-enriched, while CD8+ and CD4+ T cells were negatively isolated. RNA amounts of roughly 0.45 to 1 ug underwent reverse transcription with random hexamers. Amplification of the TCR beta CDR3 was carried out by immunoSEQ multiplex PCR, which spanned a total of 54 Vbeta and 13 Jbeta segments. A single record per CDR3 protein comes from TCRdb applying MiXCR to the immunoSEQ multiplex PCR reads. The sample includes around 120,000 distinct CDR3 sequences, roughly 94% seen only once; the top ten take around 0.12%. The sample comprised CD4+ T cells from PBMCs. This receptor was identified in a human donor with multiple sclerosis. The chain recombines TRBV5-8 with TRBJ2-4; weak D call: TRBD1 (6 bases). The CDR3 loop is CASSLYQGLDIQYF. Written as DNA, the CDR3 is TGTGCCAGCAGCTTGTATCAGGGGCTGGACATTCAGTACTTC. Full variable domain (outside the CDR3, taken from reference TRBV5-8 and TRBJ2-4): EAGVTQSPTHLIKTRGQQATLRCSPISGHTSVYWYQQALGLGLQFLLWYDEGEERNRGNFPPRFSGRQFPNYSSELNVNALELEDSALYLCASSLYQGLDIQYFGAGTRLSVL.